This paragraph covers one T cell receptor (beta chain) sequence. Authors' analysis steps: Using reference gene primer amplification, nucleated cell counts were estimated. Profiled with immunoSEQ multiplex PCR; TCRdb holds only in-frame clones, not every one. Clone size and V and J calls were adopted from that table, with D and trimming inferred from the DNA. Among some 120,000 clones, around 90% were seen once, and the ten largest hold more than 3%. This specimen belongs to a study of blood T cell repertoires in COVID-19. In the study overall: There were acute and convalescent COVID-19 samples, and they came from the United States, Italy and Spain. PBMCs, B-cell-depleted T cells, or T cells were the source of the cDNA or gDNA that made up the material.

V was pared by 3 bases and J by 5 bases, with 1 base of the junction left unmatched. There are 13 residues in the CDR3. Germline V gene sequence: CDR1 LNHDA, CDR2 SQIVND (reference sequence). The chain is built from TRBV19 and TRBJ2-7, with TRBD2 identical over 10 bases. The sequence derives from a man aged 50 to 60 with active COVID-19. The source material was peripheral blood. The CDR3 nucleotides read TGTGCCAGTAGTATCCTAGCGGGGGACGAGCAGTACTTC. It specifies CASSILAGDEQYF.